Below, 30 T cell receptor beta chains from the same sample are listed, as sequenced in a study of cytomegalovirus exposure and HLA in healthy donors. PCR employed 60 Vbeta and 13 Jbeta primers. The table came from immunoSEQ multiplex PCR; TCRdb's copy has only in-frame clones and leaves some out. In total, the table holds more than 200,000 clones. Sequenced input: PBMCs. The receptor source for this set is a woman aged 25 to 39 in good health and CMV-seropositive.

The V gene is TRBV28, the J gene TRBJ2-7; weak D call: TRBD2 (6 bases). Trimming took 5 bases from V and 9 from J, leaving 20 bases between them. CDR3 length: 14 amino acids. Germline V gene lookup returns CDR1 MDHEN and CDR2 SYDVKM. CDR3 protein: CASSAPARRGGQYF. The DNA for the CDR3 is TGTGCCAGCAGTGCGCCGGCCCGGCGGGGTGGGCAGTACTTC.

The genes are TRBV7-2 and TRBJ2-5; TRBD2 matches at 10 bases. Germline CDR1 is SGHTA and CDR2 is FQGNSA. V trimming: 6 bases; J trimming: 4 bases; junction bases outside the gene matches: 5. The CDR3 extends over 14 amino acids. The CDR3 DNA reads TGTGCCAGCAGTCCCAGCGGGAGGGGAGAGACCCAGTACTTC. Amino acid sequence: CASSPSGRGETQYF.

V is TRBV16 and J is TRBJ1-4, with D perhaps matching TRBD1 (5 bases). This CDR3 spans 14 amino acids. V lost 2 bases and J lost 8, with 12 bases in between. Germline V CDR1 and CDR2: KGHSY, FQNENV. CDR3 DNA: TGTGCCAGCAGCCAACAGGGTGTTAACGAAAAACTGTTTTTT. This gives the protein CASSQQGVNEKLFF.

The V call is TRBV5-8, the J call TRBJ1-2; 7 bases agree with TRBD1. The CDR3 covers 16 residues. The J segment lost 1 base and the V segment lost 4 bases, leaving 10 bases of the junction unmatched. CDR1 SGHTS and CDR2 YDEGEE come from the germline V gene. The CDR3 is CASSPRTGKFNYGYTF. In nucleotides, the CDR3 is TGTGCCAGCAGCCCGCGGACAGGAAAATTTAACTATGGCTACACCTTC.

The chain joins TRBV30 to TRBJ2-1; D may be TRBD1 (6 bases). Germline assignment: CDR1 GTSNPN and CDR2 SVGIG (reference sequence). The V end lost 4 bases, the J end lost 6 bases, and 16 bases lay between the germline ends. The CDR3 runs 14 residues. DNA of the CDR3: TGTGCCTGGATAACAACAGGGATGGGCAATGAGCAGTTCTTC. It is translated as CAWITTGMGNEQFF.

The CDR3 sequence is CASSELRTSGTNYEQYF. The CDR3 bases are TGTGCCAGCAGTGAATTAAGGACTAGCGGGACAAACTACGAGCAGTACTTC. The V call is TRBV25-1, the J call TRBJ2-7; 12 positions match TRBD2. Germline-derived CDR1 and CDR2 are MGHDK and SYGVNS. V lost 1 base, J lost 3 bases, and 7 bases stayed unmatched. CDR3 size: 17 residues.

This chain joins TRBV10-2 and TRBJ1-2; TRBD1 aligns across 9 bases. This CDR3 has 11 residues. Germline loops: CDR1 WSHSY, CDR2 SAAADI. V trimming: 9 bases; J trimming: 8 bases; junction bases outside the gene matches: 4. In DNA, the CDR3 is TGCGCCAGTGGACAGGGGATCGGCTACACCTTC. The encoded protein is CASGQGIGYTF.

The V and J genes are TRBV6-1 and TRBJ1-6, with D possibly TRBD1 on 5 matching bases. CDR1 and CDR2 (germline): MNHNS, SASEGT. The CDR3 length is 16 residues. The V and J ends lost 4 bases and 7 bases respectively, with 17 bases between them. CDR3 in DNA: TGTGCCAGCAGTGCCCCCCGGGGGGGTGAAAATTCACCCCTCCACTTT. It yields the protein CASSAPRGGENSPLHF.

V gene TRBV28 combines with J gene TRBJ1-3, with 9 bases lining up with TRBD1. The V gene end was trimmed by 4 bases and the J gene end by 4 bases; junction bases not matched to a gene: 8. Germline CDR1 reads MDHEN; CDR2 reads SYDVKM. The CDR3 is 16 residues long. CDR3: CASSWDRDLAGNTIYF. The CDR3 coding sequence is TGTGCCAGCAGTTGGGACAGGGATCTAGCCGGAAACACCATATATTTT.

The V call is TRBV29-1, the J call TRBJ2-1, with 9 bases aligning to TRBD1. Germline-derived CDR1 and CDR2 are SQVTM and ANQGSEA. The CDR3 covers 17 residues. V shed 1 base, J shed 1 base, and the junction held 8 bases outside the gene matches. The CDR3 coding sequence is TGCAGCGTTGAAGGGGTCACAGGGGGCAGGTCCTACAATGAGCAGTTCTTC. Translation: CSVEGVTGGRSYNEQFF.

This chain joins TRBV20-1 and TRBJ1-2, with D unresolved. The CDR3 covers 10 residues. Germline CDR1 is DFQATT and CDR2 is SNEGSKA (reference sequence). Trimming left V 6 bases short and J 4 bases short, with 6 bases between. The CDR3 region has the DNA TGCAGTGCCGGGGTCTATGGCTACACCTTC. It codes for CSAGVYGYTF.

This chain connects TRBV19 to TRBJ2-3; TRBD1 is a possible D gene (6 bases). The CDR3 runs 17 residues. CDR1 is LNHDA, CDR2 SQIVND, per germline (reference sequence). The CDR3 sequence is CASNWGRTASSTDTQYF. CDR3 nucleotides: TGTGCTTCGAATTGGGGTCGGACAGCATCTAGCACAGATACGCAGTATTTT.

The chain combines TRBV2 with TRBJ1-6; D unclear. V shed 7 bases and J shed 6 bases, with 10 bases lying between them. Germline V gene sequence: CDR1 SNHLY, CDR2 FYNNEI. The CDR3 spans 13 residues. Here the CDR3 reads CASTTGINSPLHF. The DNA of the CDR3 is TGTGCCAGCACTACGGGGATTAATTCACCCCTCCACTTT.

This chain connects TRBV13 to TRBJ2-3; 8 positions agree with TRBD2. Per germline, CDR1 PRHDT and CDR2 FYEKMQ (reference sequence). This CDR3 has 16 residues. After removal of 4 bases from V and 1 base from J, the junction contained 7 bases not matched to a gene. Here the CDR3 DNA reads TGTGCCAGCAGCTCCCCCACAGCGGGGGGCACAGATACGCAGTATTTT. Protein: CASSSPTAGGTDTQYF.

The chain links TRBV27 to TRBJ2-2; tentatively, D is TRBD2 (6 bases). Trimming cost V 6 bases and J 5 bases, with 19 bases left between them. Looked up from germline, CDR1 is MNHEY and CDR2 is SMNVEV (reference sequence). CDR3 length equals 16 residues. The CDR3 nucleotides are TGTGCCAGCAGATCGTTGGGGCAAGGACTAACCGGGGAGCTGTTTTTT. Its translation is CASRSLGQGLTGELFF.

V is TRBV28 and J is TRBJ2-2; D remains ambiguous. The CDR3 covers 13 residues. From germline, CDR1 is MDHEN and CDR2 SYDVKM. The V end lost 6 bases, the J end lost 0 bases, and 5 bases lay between the germline ends. In nucleotides, the CDR3 is TGTGCCAGCAGGAGATCGAACACCGGGGAGCTGTTTTTT. Encoded protein: CASRRSNTGELFF.

The chain recombines TRBV5-4 with TRBJ2-7; 11 bases match TRBD2. With 4 bases clipped from V and 4 bases from J, the junction kept 7 bases outside the gene matches. The germline V gene encodes CDR1 SGHNT and CDR2 YYREEE (reference sequence). This CDR3 region has 15 residues. The CDR3 sequence: CASSPTSGGTYEQYF. CDR3 bases: TGTGCCAGCAGCCCAACTAGCGGGGGTACTTACGAGCAGTACTTC.

The V gene is TRBV5-6, the J gene TRBJ2-3; 13 bases are a match to TRBD2. Germline V gene lookup returns CDR1 SGHDT and CDR2 YYEEEE. After removal of 3 bases from V and 1 base from J, the junction contained 2 bases not matched to a gene. This CDR3 spans 16 amino acids. The CDR3 DNA sequence: TGTGCCAGCAGCTACGGACTAGCGGGGGGCACAGATACGCAGTATTTT. This sequence encodes CASSYGLAGGTDTQYF.

The chain uses TRBV9 and TRBJ2-7, with D tentatively TRBD1 (6 bases). The CDR3 totals 13 residues. Trimming took off 0 bases at V and 5 bases at J, with 9 bases between the two ends. The germline V gene encodes CDR1 SGDLS and CDR2 YYNGEE. CDR3 sequence (DNA): TGTGCCAGCAGCGTAGGGGGGCTGGACGAGCAGTACTTC. This encodes CASSVGGLDEQYF.

The chain employs TRBV7-9 and TRBJ2-5; 11 bases are shared with TRBD1. CDR3 length equals 17 residues. V lost 0 bases to trimming and J lost 6 bases; unmatched junction nucleotides: 9. CDR1 SEHNR and CDR2 FQNEAQ come from the germline V gene (reference sequence). The CDR3 reads CASSLAGPGQGVKTQYF. Here the CDR3 DNA reads TGTGCCAGCAGCTTAGCCGGTCCGGGACAGGGGGTGAAGACCCAGTACTTC. The full variable domain, with the rest looked up from reference TRBV7-9 and TRBJ2-5, is DTGVSQNPRHKITKRGQNVTFRCDPISEHNRLYWYRQTLGQGPEFLTYFQNEAQLEKSRLLSDRFSAERPKGSFSTLEIQRTEQGDSAMYLCASSLAGPGQGVKTQYFGPGTRLLVL.

V usage is TRBV2 and J usage is TRBJ1-2; 11 bases are shared with TRBD1. CDR1 SNHLY and CDR2 FYNNEI come from the germline V gene. The J segment lost 4 bases and the V segment lost 6 bases, leaving 1 base of the junction unmatched. The CDR3 covers 13 residues. This chain's CDR3 is CASRDRGPYGYTF. The CDR3, as DNA: TGTGCCAGCAGGGACAGGGGGCCCTATGGCTACACCTTC.

The V gene is TRBV6-5, the J gene TRBJ2-1; possible D gene TRBD1, 6 bases. The length of the CDR3 is 14 residues. V shed 0 bases and J shed 4 bases, with 7 bases lying between them. From germline, CDR1 is MNHEY and CDR2 SVGAGI. This chain's CDR3 is CASSYSGQYNEQFF. For the CDR3, the DNA is TGTGCCAGCAGTTACTCGGGACAATACAATGAGCAGTTCTTC.

The rearrangement uses TRBV20-1 and TRBJ2-5, with D hard to call. This CDR3 contains 10 residues. Per the germline V gene, CDR1 is DFQATT and CDR2 is SNEGSKA (reference sequence). With 3 bases removed from V and 14 bases from J, the gap between germline ends came to 13 bases. Here the CDR3 DNA reads TGCAGTGCTAGTAACTCCCCCCCATACTTC. Amino acids: CSASNSPPYF.

The chain carries TRBV4-3 and TRBJ2-2; D not certain. Germline loops: CDR1 LGHNA, CDR2 YSLEER. Trimming pared 4 bases from V and 4 bases from J, leaving 13 bases between. This CDR3 comprises 15 residues. The CDR3 DNA reads as TGCGCCAGCAGCCGTATGGCGGATATCACCGGGGAGCTGTTTTTT. Translating it yields CASSRMADITGELFF.

V and J are TRBV7-6 and TRBJ2-2; unclear D gene. Germline V CDR1 and CDR2: SGHVS, FNYEAQ. V gave up 1 base and J gave up 7 bases, with 4 bases separating them. The CDR3 spans 12 residues. DNA of the CDR3: TGTGCCAGCAGCTTAGTCGGCGGGGAGCTGTTTTTT. Amino acids: CASSLVGGELFF.

The rearrangement links TRBV19 to TRBJ2-7; 9 nucleotides align to TRBD1. CDR3 length equals 14 residues. CDR1 and CDR2 (germline): LNHDA, SQIVND (reference sequence). J was trimmed by 2 bases and V by 3 bases; bases with no gene match: 2. The CDR3 is CASSIGTGPYEQYF. CDR3 nucleotides: TGTGCCAGTAGTATCGGGACAGGGCCCTACGAGCAGTACTTC.

The genes are TRBV5-1 and TRBJ2-7, with 7 bases fitting TRBD2. V lost 4 bases, J lost 7 bases, and 5 bases stayed unmatched. The CDR3 spans 12 residues. Germline loops: CDR1 SGHRS, CDR2 YFSETQ. The CDR3 DNA is TGCGCCAGCAGCCTGGAGCGGGGAGAGCAGTACTTC. Amino acid sequence: CASSLERGEQYF.

The chain has TRBV25-1 and TRBJ1-6, with D maybe TRBD1 (5 bases). This CDR3 spans 15 amino acids. V gave up 2 bases and J gave up 10 bases, with 15 bases separating them. Germline-derived CDR1 and CDR2 are MGHDK and SYGVNS. The CDR3 nucleotides read TGTGCCAGCAGTGAAGTAGACAGAACCCCCTCACCCCTCCACTTT. It encodes CASSEVDRTPSPLHF.

This sequence joins TRBV7-2 and TRBJ1-5, with D possibly matching TRBD1 (5 bases). Per germline, CDR1 SGHTA and CDR2 FQGNSA. The CDR3 loop spans 13 amino acids. Trimming took 1 base from V and 7 from J, leaving 8 bases between them. In DNA form, the CDR3 reads TGTGCCAGCAGCTTAGGGGAGGGGCAGCCCCAGCATTTT. It is translated as CASSLGEGQPQHF.

The chain combines TRBV18 with TRBJ2-2, with D hard to call. The germline V gene encodes CDR1 KGHSH and CDR2 LQKENI. V was cut by 6 bases and J by 5 bases, with 13 bases left in between. The CDR3 is 14 residues long. Written as DNA, the CDR3 is TGTGCCAGCTCCGACTTAGCAACAACCGGGGAGCTGTTTTTT. Translating gives CASSDLATTGELFF. The variable domain in full, completed from reference TRBV18 and TRBJ2-2, reads NAGVMQNPRHLVRRRGQEARLRCSPMKGHSHVYWYRQLPEEGLKFMVYLQKENIIDESGMPKERFSAEFPKEGPSILRIQQVVRGDSAAYFCASSDLATTGELFFGEGSRLTVL.